This T cell receptor beta chain was documented in a study of vaccination and CD4 T cells after COVID-19. Study in general: Post-COVID draws came a median approximately 94 days after diagnosis (range 35 to 161).

Treatment of the sample: approximately 10-day PBMC culture with coronavirus spike peptide pools or control peptides (ViraFEST assay). After expanding antigen-specific T cells with peptide pools, ViraFEST sequenced their TCRs. This clonotype has a handful of counts. What it binds is not known. Trimming took off 1 base at V and 2 bases at J, with 9 bases between the two ends. Per germline, CDR1 SGHTA and CDR2 FQGNSA. The length of the CDR3 is 15 residues. Sequence data for DNA of cultured CD4+ T cells were generated by the Oncomine TCR Beta short-read assay. From cultured CD4+ T cells, genomic DNA was extracted. TCRdb analysed the PCR reads with MiXCR anew, one entry per CDR3 protein. The sample holds about 14,000 distinct CDR3 sequences, 29% seen once.

The starting material was CD4+ T cells from blood, cultured in vitro, obtained before SARS-CoV-2 vaccination. This TCR was sampled from a human donor who received a COVID-19 vaccine. This chain connects TRBV7-2 to TRBJ1-5; unclear D gene. The CDR3 sequence is CASSLVRGRNQPQHF. The DNA of the CDR3 is TGTGCCAGCAGCTTAGTACGAGGTCGCAATCAGCCCCAGCATTTT.